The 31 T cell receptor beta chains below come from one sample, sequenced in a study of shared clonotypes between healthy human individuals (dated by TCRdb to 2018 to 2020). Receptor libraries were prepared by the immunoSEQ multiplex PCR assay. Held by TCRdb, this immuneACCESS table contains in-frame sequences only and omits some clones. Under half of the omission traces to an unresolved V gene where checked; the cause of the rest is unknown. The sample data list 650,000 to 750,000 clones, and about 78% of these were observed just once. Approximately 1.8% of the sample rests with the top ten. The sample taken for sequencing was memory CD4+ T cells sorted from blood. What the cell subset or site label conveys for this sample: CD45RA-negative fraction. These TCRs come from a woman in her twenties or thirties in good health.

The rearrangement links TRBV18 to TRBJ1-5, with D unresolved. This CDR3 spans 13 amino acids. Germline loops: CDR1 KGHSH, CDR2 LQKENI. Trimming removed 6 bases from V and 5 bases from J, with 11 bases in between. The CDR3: CASSKDIYQPQHF. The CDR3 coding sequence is TGTGCCAGCTCCAAAGACATCTATCAGCCCCAGCATTTT.

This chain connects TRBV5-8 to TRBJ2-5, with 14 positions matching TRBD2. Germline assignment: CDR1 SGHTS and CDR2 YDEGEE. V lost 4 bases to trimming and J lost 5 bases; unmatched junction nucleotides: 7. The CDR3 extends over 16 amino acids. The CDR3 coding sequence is TGTGCCAGCAGCCCCGGGACTAGCGGGAGCGGGGAGACCCAGTACTTC. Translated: CASSPGTSGSGETQYF.

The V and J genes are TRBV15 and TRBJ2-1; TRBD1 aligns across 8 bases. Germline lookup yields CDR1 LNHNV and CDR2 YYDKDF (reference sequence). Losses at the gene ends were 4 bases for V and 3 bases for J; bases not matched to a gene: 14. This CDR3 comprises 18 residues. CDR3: CATSTGGAKTRSYNEQFF. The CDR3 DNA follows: TGTGCCACCAGCACAGGGGGCGCTAAGACCCGGAGCTACAATGAGCAGTTCTTC.

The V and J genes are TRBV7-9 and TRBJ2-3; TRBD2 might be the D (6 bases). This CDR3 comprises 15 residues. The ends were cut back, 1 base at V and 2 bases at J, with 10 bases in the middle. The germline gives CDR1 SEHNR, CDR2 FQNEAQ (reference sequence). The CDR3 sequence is CASSLESSVTDTQYF. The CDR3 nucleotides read TGTGCCAGCAGCTTAGAATCTAGCGTCACAGATACGCAGTATTTT.

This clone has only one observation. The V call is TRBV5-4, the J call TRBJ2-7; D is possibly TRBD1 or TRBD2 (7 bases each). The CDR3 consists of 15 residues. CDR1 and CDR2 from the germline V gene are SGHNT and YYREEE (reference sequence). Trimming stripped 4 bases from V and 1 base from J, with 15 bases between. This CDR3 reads CASSGGDRKSYEQYF. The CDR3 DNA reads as TGTGCCAGCAGCGGGGGGGACAGAAAGTCCTACGAGCAGTACTTC.

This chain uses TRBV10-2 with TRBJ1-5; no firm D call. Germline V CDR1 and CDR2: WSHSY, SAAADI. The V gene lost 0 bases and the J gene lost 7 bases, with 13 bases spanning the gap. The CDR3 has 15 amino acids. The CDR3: CASSESNRVRQPQHF. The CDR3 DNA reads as TGCGCCAGCAGTGAGTCGAACCGCGTGCGGCAGCCCCAGCATTTT.

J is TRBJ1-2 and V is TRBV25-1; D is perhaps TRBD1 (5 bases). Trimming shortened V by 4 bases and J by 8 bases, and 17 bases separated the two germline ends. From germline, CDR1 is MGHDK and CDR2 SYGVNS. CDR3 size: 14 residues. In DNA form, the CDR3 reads TGTGCCAGCAGTGGCCATGGGGCATGGCAAGGCTACACCTTC. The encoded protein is CASSGHGAWQGYTF.

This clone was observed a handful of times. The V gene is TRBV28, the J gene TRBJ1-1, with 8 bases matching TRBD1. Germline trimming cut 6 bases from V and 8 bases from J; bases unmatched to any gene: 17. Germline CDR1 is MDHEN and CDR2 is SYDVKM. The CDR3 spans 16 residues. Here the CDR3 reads CASSSTRDRGPAEAFF. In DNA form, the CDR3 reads TGTGCCAGCAGCTCAACTCGCGACAGGGGACCGGCCGAAGCTTTCTTT.

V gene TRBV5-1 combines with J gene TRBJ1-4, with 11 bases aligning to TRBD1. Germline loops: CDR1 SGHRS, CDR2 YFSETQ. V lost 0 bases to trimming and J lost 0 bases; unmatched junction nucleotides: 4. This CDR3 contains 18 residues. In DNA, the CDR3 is TGCGCCAGCAGCTTGGGGACAGGGGGCCATGCAACTAATGAAAAACTGTTTTTT. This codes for CASSLGTGGHATNEKLFF.

The CDR3 region is CASSVLGHEKLFF. CDR3 sequence (DNA): TGTGCCAGCAGTGTACTGGGACACGAAAAACTGTTTTTT. The rearrangement joins TRBV6-1 to TRBJ1-4; TRBD1 might be the D (6 bases). Germline V gene lookup returns CDR1 MNHNS and CDR2 SASEGT. This CDR3 spans 13 amino acids. The V end lost 4 bases, the J end lost 8 bases, and 11 bases lay between the germline ends.

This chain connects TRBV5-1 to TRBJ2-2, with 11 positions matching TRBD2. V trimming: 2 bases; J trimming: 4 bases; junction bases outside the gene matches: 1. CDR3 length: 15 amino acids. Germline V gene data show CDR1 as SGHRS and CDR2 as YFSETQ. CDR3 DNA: TGCGCCAGCAGCTTCGGGACTAGCGGCACCGGGGAGCTGTTTTTT. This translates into CASSFGTSGTGELFF.

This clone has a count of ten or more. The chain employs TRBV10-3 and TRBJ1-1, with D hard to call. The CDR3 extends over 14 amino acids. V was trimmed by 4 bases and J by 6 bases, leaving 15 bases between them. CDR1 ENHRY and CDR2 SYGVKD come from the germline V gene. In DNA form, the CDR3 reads TGTGCCATCAGTGGGTTTGGGGAAGACGCTGAAGCTTTCTTT. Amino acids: CAISGFGEDAEAFF.

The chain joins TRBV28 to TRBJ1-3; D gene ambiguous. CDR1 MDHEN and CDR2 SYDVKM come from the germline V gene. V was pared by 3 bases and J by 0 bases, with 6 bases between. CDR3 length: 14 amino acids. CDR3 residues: CASSFAVSGNTIYF. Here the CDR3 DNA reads TGTGCCAGCAGTTTCGCAGTCTCTGGAAACACCATATATTTT.

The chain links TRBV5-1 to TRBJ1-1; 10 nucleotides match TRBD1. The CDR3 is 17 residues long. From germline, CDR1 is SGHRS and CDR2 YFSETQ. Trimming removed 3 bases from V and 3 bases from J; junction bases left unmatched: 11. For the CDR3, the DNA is TGCGCCAGCAGCTCCGACAGGGGGCCTCTACCATACACTGAAGCTTTCTTT. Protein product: CASSSDRGPLPYTEAFF.

CDR3 coding DNA: TGCGCCAGCAGCTCCAGGGGAGAAGGGGAGACCCAGTACTTC. Translation: CASSSRGEGETQYF. The chain couples TRBV5-1 to TRBJ2-5; a possible D gene is TRBD1 (6 bases). The germline V and J ends were trimmed by 3 bases and 5 bases, with 14 bases remaining between them. The CDR3 loop spans 14 amino acids. The V gene's germline CDR1 is SGHRS and CDR2 YFSETQ.

In DNA form, the CDR3 reads TGCAGCGTTGAGAGATACCGGGGCCGCAACTATGGCTACACCTTC. Its translation is CSVERYRGRNYGYTF. The V gene is TRBV29-1, the J gene TRBJ1-2; D is possibly TRBD1 (5 bases). The CDR3 is 15 residues long. Germline V gene sequence: CDR1 SQVTM, CDR2 ANQGSEA. V lost 3 bases and J 2 bases, leaving 16 bases between the germline ends.

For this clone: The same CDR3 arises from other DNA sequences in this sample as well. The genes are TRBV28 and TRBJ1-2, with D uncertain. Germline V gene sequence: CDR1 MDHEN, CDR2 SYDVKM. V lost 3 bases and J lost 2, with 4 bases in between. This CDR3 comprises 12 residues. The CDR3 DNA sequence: TGTGCCAGCAGTTTTCCCAACTATGGCTACACCTTC. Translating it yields CASSFPNYGYTF.

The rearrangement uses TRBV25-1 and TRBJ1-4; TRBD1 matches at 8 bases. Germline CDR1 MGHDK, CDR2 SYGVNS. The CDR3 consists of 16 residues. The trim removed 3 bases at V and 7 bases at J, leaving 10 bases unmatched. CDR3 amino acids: CASSDSQDRELEKLFF. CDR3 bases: TGTGCCAGCAGTGATTCTCAGGACAGGGAACTTGAAAAACTGTTTTTT.

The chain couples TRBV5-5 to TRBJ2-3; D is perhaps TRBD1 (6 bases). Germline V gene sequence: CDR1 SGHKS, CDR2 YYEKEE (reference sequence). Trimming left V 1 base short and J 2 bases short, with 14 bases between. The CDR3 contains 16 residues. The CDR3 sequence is CASSLNPGQVTDTQYF. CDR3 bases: TGTGCCAGCAGCTTGAATCCGGGACAAGTCACAGATACGCAGTATTTT.

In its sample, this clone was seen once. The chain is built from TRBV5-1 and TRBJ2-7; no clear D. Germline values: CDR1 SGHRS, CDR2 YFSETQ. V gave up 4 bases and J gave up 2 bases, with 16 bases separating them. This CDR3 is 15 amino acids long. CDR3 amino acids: CASSQTPPTTYEQYF. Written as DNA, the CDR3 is TGCGCCAGCAGCCAGACACCTCCAACCACCTACGAGCAGTACTTC.

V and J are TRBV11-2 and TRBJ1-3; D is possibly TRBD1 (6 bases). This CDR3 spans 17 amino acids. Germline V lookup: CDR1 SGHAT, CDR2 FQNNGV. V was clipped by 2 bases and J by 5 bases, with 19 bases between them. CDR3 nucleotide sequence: TGTGCCAGCAGCTTAAAGGCGCTTCAGGGGACTAGAAACACCATATATTTT. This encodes CASSLKALQGTRNTIYF.

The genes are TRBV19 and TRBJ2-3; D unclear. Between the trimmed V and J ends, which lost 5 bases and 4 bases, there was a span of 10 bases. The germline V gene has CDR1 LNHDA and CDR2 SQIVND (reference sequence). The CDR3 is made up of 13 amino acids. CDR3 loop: CASSPPRADTQYF. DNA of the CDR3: TGTGCCAGTAGTCCGCCCCGGGCAGATACGCAGTATTTT.

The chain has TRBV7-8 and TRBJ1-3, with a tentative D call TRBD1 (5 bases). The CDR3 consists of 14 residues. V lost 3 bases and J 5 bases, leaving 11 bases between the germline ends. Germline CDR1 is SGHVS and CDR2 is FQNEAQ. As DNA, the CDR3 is TGTGCCAGCAGCTTCAGGGCTGAGAGAAACACCATATATTTT. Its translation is CASSFRAERNTIYF.

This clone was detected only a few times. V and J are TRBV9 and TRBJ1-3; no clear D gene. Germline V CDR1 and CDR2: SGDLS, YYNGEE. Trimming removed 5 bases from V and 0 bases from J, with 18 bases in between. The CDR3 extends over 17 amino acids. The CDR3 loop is CASSTGPTLYSGNTIYF. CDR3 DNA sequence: TGTGCCAGCAGTACCGGGCCGACACTATACTCTGGAAACACCATATATTTT.

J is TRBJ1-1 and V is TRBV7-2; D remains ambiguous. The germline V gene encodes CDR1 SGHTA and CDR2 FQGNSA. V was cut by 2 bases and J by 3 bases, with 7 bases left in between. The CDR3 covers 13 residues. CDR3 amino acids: CASSLKPDTEAFF. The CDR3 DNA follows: TGTGCCAGCAGCTTAAAGCCTGACACTGAAGCTTTCTTT. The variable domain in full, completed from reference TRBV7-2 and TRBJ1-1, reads GAGVSQSPSNKVTEKGKDVELRCDPISGHTALYWYRQSLGQGLEFLIYFQGNSAPDKSGLPSDRFSAERTGGSVSTLTIQRTQQEDSAVYLCASSLKPDTEAFFGQGTRLTVV.

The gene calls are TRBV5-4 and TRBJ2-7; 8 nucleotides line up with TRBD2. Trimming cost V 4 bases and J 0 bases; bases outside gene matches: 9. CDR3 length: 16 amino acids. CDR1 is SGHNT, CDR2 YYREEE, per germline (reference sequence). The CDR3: CASSPGGGTSSYEQYF. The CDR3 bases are TGTGCCAGCAGCCCCGGCGGCGGGACTAGCTCCTACGAGCAGTACTTC. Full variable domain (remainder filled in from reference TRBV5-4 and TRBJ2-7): ETGVTQSPTHLIKTRGQQVTLRCSSQSGHNTVSWYQQALGQGPQFIFQYYREEENGRGNFPPRFSGLQFPNYSSELNVNALELDDSALYLCASSPGGGTSSYEQYFGPGTRLTVT.

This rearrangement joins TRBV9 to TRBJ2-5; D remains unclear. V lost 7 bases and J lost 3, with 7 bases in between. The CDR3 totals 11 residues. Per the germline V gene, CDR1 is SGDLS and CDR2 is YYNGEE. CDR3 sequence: CASPREETQYF. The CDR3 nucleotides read TGTGCCAGCCCCCGAGAAGAGACCCAGTACTTC.

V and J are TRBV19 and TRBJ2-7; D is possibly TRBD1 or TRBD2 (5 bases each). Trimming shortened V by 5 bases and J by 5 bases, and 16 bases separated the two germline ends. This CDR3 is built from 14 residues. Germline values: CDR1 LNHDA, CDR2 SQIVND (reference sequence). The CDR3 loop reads CASSFTRGRDEQYF. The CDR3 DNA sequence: TGTGCCAGTAGTTTCACCCGGGGCCGCGACGAGCAGTACTTC. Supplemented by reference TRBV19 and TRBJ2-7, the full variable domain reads DGGITQSPKYLFRKEGQNVTLSCEQNLNHDAMYWYRQDPGQGLRLIYYSQIVNDFQKGDIAEGYSVSREKKESFPLTVTSAQKNPTAFYLCASSFTRGRDEQYFGPGTRLTVT.

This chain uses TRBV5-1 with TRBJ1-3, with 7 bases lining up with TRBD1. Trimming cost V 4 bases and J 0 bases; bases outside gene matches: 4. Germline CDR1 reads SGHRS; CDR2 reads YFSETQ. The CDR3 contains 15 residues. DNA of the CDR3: TGCGCCAGCAGCCGGGACAGAAACTCTGGAAACACCATATATTTT. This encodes CASSRDRNSGNTIYF.

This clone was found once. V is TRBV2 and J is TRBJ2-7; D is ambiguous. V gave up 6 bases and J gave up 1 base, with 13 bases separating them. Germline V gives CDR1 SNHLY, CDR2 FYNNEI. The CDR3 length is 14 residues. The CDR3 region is CASRVGALSYEQYF. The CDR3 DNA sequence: TGTGCCAGCAGGGTAGGAGCCCTATCCTACGAGCAGTACTTC.

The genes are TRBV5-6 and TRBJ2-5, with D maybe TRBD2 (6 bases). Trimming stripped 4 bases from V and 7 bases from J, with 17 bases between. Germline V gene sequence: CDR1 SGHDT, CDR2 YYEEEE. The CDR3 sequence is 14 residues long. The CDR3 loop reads CASSMGLLPWTQYF. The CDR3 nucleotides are TGTGCCAGCAGCATGGGACTTCTGCCGTGGACCCAGTACTTC.